This is a list of T cell receptor beta chains from one sample in a study of PD-1 blockade in classical Hodgkin lymphoma. Only in-frame clones appear in the TCRdb table, and some are missing; sequencing was by immunoSEQ multiplex PCR. Of tens of thousands of clones in the sample, about 92% were seen once. The input for sequencing was peripheral blood mononuclear cells (PBMCs), taken at baseline. Every receptor here comes from a human donor with classical Hodgkin lymphoma. The CDR3 runs from the conserved cysteine through the conserved F or W. Fields, in order: V gene, clone size, D gene, CDR3 protein. D genes are given only for firm matches. The size entry is marked missing in some rows and otherwise reads once, few, many or a size class.

TRBV9 | . | . | CASSVAGTDTQYF
TRBV11-2 | . | . | CASSSLGSKMSEQYF
TRBV2 | . | TRBD2 | CASRTSGTDTQYF
TRBV28 | . | . | CASSIGRPYEQYF
TRBV27 | once | TRBD2 | CASSLSRTSGRNEQFF
TRBV7-9 | . | . | CASSLVGVEAGELFF
TRBV6-5 | . | . | CASSPQGMGTEAFF
TRBV9 | once | TRBD2 | CASSEESLAGGPRADTQYF
TRBV7-3 | . | . | CASSLTGRVNEQFF
TRBV19 | . | TRBD2 | CASSISRLAGSYEQYF
TRBV4-1 | once | TRBD1 | CASSQERTGPHEQFF
TRBV11-2 | once | . | CASSPPGGTYEQYF
TRBV20-1 | . | . | CSATPYGYTF
TRBV7-8 | once | . | CASRAADTYNEQFF
TRBV11-2 | . | TRBD1 | CASSPGTGFEQYF
TRBV19 | . | TRBD1 | CASWGQGAGQPQHF